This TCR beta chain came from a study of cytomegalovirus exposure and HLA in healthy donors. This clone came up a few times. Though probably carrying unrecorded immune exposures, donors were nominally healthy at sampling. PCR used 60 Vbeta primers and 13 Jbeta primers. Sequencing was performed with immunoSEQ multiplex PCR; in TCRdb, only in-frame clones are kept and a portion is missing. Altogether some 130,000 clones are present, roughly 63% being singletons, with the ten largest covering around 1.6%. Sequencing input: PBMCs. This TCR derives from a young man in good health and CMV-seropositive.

The CDR3 DNA follows: TGTGCCAGCACTCAACGGGACAGGGACGATGAGCAGTTCTTC. Translating gives CASTQRDRDDEQFF. This sequence joins TRBV6-1 and TRBJ2-1, with 9 nucleotides matching TRBD1. The CDR3 totals 14 residues. The V gene end was trimmed by 7 bases and the J gene end by 8 bases; junction bases not matched to a gene: 9. CDR1 and CDR2 (germline): MNHNS, SASEGT.